These 19 T cell receptor beta chains were all obtained from the same sample, sequenced in a study of control samples from healthy donors and cancer patients. Profiling relied on immunoSEQ multiplex PCR, and the TCRdb table lists in-frame clones only, not all of them. The sample has 130,000 or so clones, under 90% seen once; the top ten hold approximately 8%. Sequencing was done on a sample of PBMCs. Source of these receptors: a man between 45 and 60 years old with head and neck cancer.

The chain carries TRBV27 and TRBJ2-5; 7 nucleotides line up with TRBD2. Losses at the gene ends were 5 bases for V and 0 bases for J; bases not matched to a gene: 6. CDR1 and CDR2 (germline): MNHEY, SMNVEV (reference sequence). The CDR3 runs to 15 residues. This CDR3 is CASSLAALYQETQYF. The CDR3 nucleotides are TGTGCCAGCAGTCTAGCGGCGCTGTACCAAGAGACCCAGTACTTC.

There are a few counts of this clone. The chain couples TRBV25-1 to TRBJ1-1; TRBD1 aligns across 7 bases. Looked up from germline, CDR1 is MGHDK and CDR2 is SYGVNS. CDR3 length: 14 amino acids. The V gene end was trimmed by 3 bases and the J gene end by 4 bases; junction bases not matched to a gene: 5. CDR3 region: CASSDSGGSTEAFF. The CDR3 nucleotides read TGTGCCAGCAGTGATTCAGGGGGTAGCACTGAAGCTTTCTTT.

The chain is built from TRBV5-4 and TRBJ2-5, with D possibly being TRBD2 (5 bases). This CDR3 region has 16 residues. Per the germline V gene, CDR1 is SGHNT and CDR2 is YYREEE (reference sequence). V was trimmed by 4 bases and J by 2 bases, leaving 18 bases between them. DNA of the CDR3: TGTGCCAGCAGCCCGATGGCCGGAGCGGCACAAGAGACCCAGTACTTC. As protein: CASSPMAGAAQETQYF.

The V gene is TRBV12-3 or TRBV12-4, the J gene TRBJ2-2; unclear D gene. Trimming removed 3 bases at V and 7 bases at J, with 3 bases between. This CDR3 is built from 11 residues. This CDR3 reads CASSFGGELFF. Written as DNA, the CDR3 is TGTGCCAGCAGTTTCGGCGGGGAGCTGTTTTTT.

This clone was seen only once. The chain carries TRBV2 and TRBJ1-6, with D tentatively TRBD1 (6 bases). The CDR3 runs 15 residues. Germline V CDR1 and CDR2: SNHLY, FYNNEI. Trimming removed 9 bases from V and 5 bases from J, with 17 bases in between. DNA for the CDR3: TGTGCCAGGAGAATAGGGGGTGGGGATAATTCACCCCTCCACTTT. Its translation: CARRIGGGDNSPLHF.

The V and J genes are TRBV28 and TRBJ1-4; D remains ambiguous. The CDR3 runs 10 residues. The germline gives CDR1 MDHEN, CDR2 SYDVKM. Trimming took off 8 bases at V and 5 bases at J, with 3 bases between the two ends. This CDR3 reads CASGNEKLFF. As DNA, the CDR3 is TGTGCCAGCGGCAATGAAAAACTGTTTTTT.

V and J are TRBV13 and TRBJ1-2, with 9 bases aligning to TRBD1. The germline gives CDR1 PRHDT, CDR2 FYEKMQ (reference sequence). The CDR3 sequence is 14 residues long. The ends lost 4 bases at V and 6 bases at J; junction bases unmatched: 6. CDR3 DNA sequence: TGTGCCAGCAGCTATGGGACAGGGATAGATGGCTACACCTTC. Protein product: CASSYGTGIDGYTF.

This clone has a handful of counts. The chain has TRBV5-1 and TRBJ2-2; possible D gene TRBD1, 6 bases. CDR1 and CDR2 from the germline V gene are SGHRS and YFSETQ. The CDR3 runs to 15 residues. The ends were cut back, 4 bases at V and 5 bases at J, with 15 bases in the middle. This CDR3 is CASSRQGIGTGELFF. CDR3 bases: TGCGCCAGCAGCCGCCAGGGGATAGGAACCGGGGAGCTGTTTTTT.

The chain recombines TRBV27 with TRBJ2-3; D gene unclear. The CDR3 sequence is 11 residues long. CDR1 is MNHEY and CDR2 is SMNVEV in the germline V gene (reference sequence). V lost 7 bases, J lost 10 bases, and 12 bases lay in between. The CDR3 DNA follows: TGTGCCAGCACTTACGGATTTTCGCAGTATTTT. Protein: CASTYGFSQYF.

The chain joins TRBV6-5 to TRBJ2-1; 11 bases are shared with TRBD2. Germline CDR1 is MNHEY and CDR2 is SVGAGI. CDR3 size: 15 residues. V gave up 3 bases and J gave up 8 bases; unmatched junction bases: 6. This chain's CDR3 is CASSYTSGSMDEQFF. The CDR3 DNA follows: TGTGCCAGCAGTTATACTAGCGGGAGTATGGATGAGCAGTTCTTC.

The chain uses TRBV6-5 and TRBJ1-1; weak D call: TRBD1 (6 bases). The CDR3 has 14 residues. The germline V gene encodes CDR1 MNHEY and CDR2 SVGAGI. Trimming pared 2 bases from V and 5 bases from J, leaving 12 bases between. The CDR3 DNA is TGTGCCAGCAGTTACACATGGACAGCGACTGAAGCTTTCTTT. It is translated as CASSYTWTATEAFF.

The CDR3 region is CATSSDYPEPVRGNEQFF. The CDR3 DNA reads TGTGCCACCAGCAGCGACTACCCTGAGCCCGTCAGAGGTAATGAGCAGTTCTTC. The chain is built from TRBV15 and TRBJ2-1; D possibly corresponds to TRBD2 (5 bases). The V and J ends lost 3 bases and 7 bases respectively, with 25 bases between them. The CDR3 has 18 amino acids. Germline CDR1 LNHNV, CDR2 YYDKDF (reference sequence).

The chain employs TRBV30 and TRBJ1-5, with D hard to call. CDR3 length: 14 amino acids. In germline, CDR1 is GTSNPN, CDR2 SVGIG (reference sequence). The V end was cut by 2 bases, the J end by 0 bases, with 8 bases between. The CDR3 sequence is CAWSYRNSNQPQHF. The CDR3 region has the DNA TGTGCCTGGAGTTATAGGAATAGCAATCAGCCCCAGCATTTT.

This chain links TRBV4-1 with TRBJ2-1, with 7 bases matching TRBD2. This CDR3 region has 15 residues. With 2 bases clipped from V and 4 bases from J, the junction kept 5 bases outside the gene matches. From germline, CDR1 is MGHRA and CDR2 YSYEKL. CDR3 bases: TGCGCCAGCAGCCAACGGGGAGGGCTGTACAATGAGCAGTTCTTC. This gives the protein CASSQRGGLYNEQFF.

This chain uses TRBV2 with TRBJ2-7; 11 bases match TRBD2. The CDR3 runs to 16 residues. Losses at the gene ends were 7 bases for V and 7 bases for J; bases not matched to a gene: 15. Germline CDR1 is SNHLY and CDR2 is FYNNEI. CDR3 residues: CASNADIAGGPWEQYF. In DNA, the CDR3 is TGTGCCAGCAACGCCGATATAGCGGGAGGGCCGTGGGAGCAGTACTTC.

The chain joins TRBV29-1 to TRBJ2-1, with D hard to call. The V and J ends lost 5 bases and 4 bases respectively, with 3 bases between them. CDR1 and CDR2 (germline): SQVTM, ANQGSEA. CDR3 length: 10 residues. CDR3 sequence: CSVKYNEQFF. The CDR3 DNA follows: TGCAGCGTTAAGTACAATGAGCAGTTCTTC.

V is TRBV27 and J is TRBJ1-2; D remains unclear. Germline CDR1 MNHEY, CDR2 SMNVEV (reference sequence). The CDR3 has 11 amino acids. V dropped 8 bases and J dropped 7 bases, with 11 bases sitting between them. CDR3 region: CASGEWGGYTF. CDR3 nucleotide sequence: TGTGCCAGCGGAGAGTGGGGTGGCTACACCTTC.

The V call is TRBV2, the J call TRBJ1-4; D unclear. V shed 11 bases and J shed 2 bases, with 6 bases lying between them. The CDR3 length is 11 residues. The V gene's germline CDR1 is SNHLY and CDR2 FYNNEI. CDR3 nucleotide sequence: TGTGCCGAGGGCACTAATGAAAAACTGTTTTTT. It yields the protein CAEGTNEKLFF.

The J gene is TRBJ2-7, the V gene TRBV11-3, with D uncertain. The germline V gene has CDR1 SGHNT and CDR2 YENEEA. Trimming stripped 4 bases from V and 5 bases from J, with 9 bases between. The length of the CDR3 is 12 residues. CDR3 DNA sequence: TGTGCCAGCAGCTACATGGAGAACGAGCAGTACTTC. This encodes CASSYMENEQYF.